One sample yielded the 30 T cell receptor beta chains listed below, sequenced in a study of blood T cell repertoires in COVID-19. Libraries were prepared by immunoSEQ multiplex PCR; TCRdb keeps only in-frame clonotypes and omits some of them. The sample lists about 170,000 clones; 80% to 85% were seen once. The sequenced material came from peripheral blood. The receptors come from an elderly woman with active or convalescent COVID-19.

The V call is TRBV7-2, the J call TRBJ1-1; 7 nucleotides line up with TRBD1. Trimming took 6 bases from V and 3 from J; bases not matched to a gene: 7. This CDR3 region has 14 residues. Looked up from germline, CDR1 is SGHTA and CDR2 is FQGNSA. The CDR3: CASRNRGSYTEAFF. CDR3 coding DNA: TGTGCCAGCAGAAACAGGGGCAGCTACACTGAAGCTTTCTTT.

This chain joins TRBV7-9 and TRBJ1-3; D unresolved. CDR1 is SEHNR and CDR2 is FQNEAQ in the germline V gene (reference sequence). V dropped 8 bases and J dropped 3 bases, with 14 bases sitting between them. The length of the CDR3 is 14 residues. The CDR3: CASPKAGFGNTIYF. The CDR3 DNA sequence: TGTGCCAGCCCGAAGGCGGGTTTTGGAAACACCATATATTTT.

This sequence joins TRBV30 and TRBJ1-6; maybe TRBD1 (5 bases). The CDR3 covers 13 residues. Trimming shortened V by 2 bases and J by 6 bases, and 8 bases separated the two germline ends. CDR1 is GTSNPN, CDR2 SVGIG, per germline (reference sequence). The CDR3 DNA reads as TGTGCCTGGAGTAGACAGATTAATTCACCCCTCCACTTT. As protein: CAWSRQINSPLHF. The full variable domain, completed using reference TRBV30 and TRBJ1-6, is SQTIHQWPATLVQPVGSPLSLECTVEGTSNPNLYWYRQAAGRGLQLLFYSVGIGQISSEVPQNLSASRPQDRQFILSSKKLLLSDSGFYLCAWSRQINSPLHFGNGTRLTVT.

V is TRBV7-9 and J is TRBJ1-1; possibly TRBD1 for D (6 bases). Between the trimmed V and J ends, which lost 2 bases and 5 bases, there was a span of 9 bases. Germline V CDR1 and CDR2: SEHNR, FQNEAQ (reference sequence). The CDR3 runs 13 residues. In DNA form, the CDR3 reads TGTGCCAGCAGCTTAAGGGGGTGGACTGAAGCTTTCTTT. The encoded protein is CASSLRGWTEAFF.

This chain connects TRBV4-3 to TRBJ2-3, with D possibly matching TRBD1 (7 bases). The V end lost 0 bases, the J end lost 1 base, and 23 bases lay between the germline ends. The germline CDR1 and CDR2 sequences are LGHNA and YSLEER. The CDR3 is 20 amino acids. CDR3 DNA sequence: TGCGCCAGCAGCCAAGATCTCCTCGTAGGTCAGGGGGGCCGCACAGATACGCAGTATTTT. It is translated as CASSQDLLVGQGGRTDTQYF.

The chain uses TRBV10-3 and TRBJ1-1; TRBD1 is a possible D gene (6 bases). The CDR3 is 17 residues long. From germline, CDR1 is ENHRY and CDR2 SYGVKD. V lost 6 bases and J lost 1, with 21 bases in between. The CDR3 nucleotides read TGTGCCATCAGCCCAAGGGGGTTGGGTTCGACGAACACTGAAGCTTTCTTT. Translated: CAISPRGLGSTNTEAFF.

This chain uses TRBV19 with TRBJ2-2, with TRBD2 matching 9 bases. The CDR3 length is 16 residues. The germline gives CDR1 LNHDA, CDR2 SQIVND (reference sequence). V dropped 0 bases and J dropped 5; count of bases not matched to a gene: 4. CDR3 in amino acids: CASSIDSGGYTGELFF. CDR3 sequence (DNA): TGTGCCAGTAGTATAGATAGCGGGGGATATACCGGGGAGCTGTTTTTT.

This clone occurred a few times. The chain combines TRBV7-8 with TRBJ1-5; tentative D call: TRBD1 (5 bases). Germline V gives CDR1 SGHVS, CDR2 FQNEAQ. There are 15 residues in the CDR3. The V gene lost 5 bases and the J gene lost 4 bases, with 15 bases spanning the gap. The CDR3 protein is CASSAREGQNQPQHF. CDR3 coding DNA: TGTGCCAGCAGCGCACGGGAGGGGCAAAATCAGCCCCAGCATTTT.

In its sample, this clone was seen once. V gene TRBV6-5 combines with J gene TRBJ1-6; TRBD1 matches 7 bases. Germline CDR1 and CDR2: MNHEY and SVGAGI. The V segment lost 0 bases and the J segment 7 bases; nucleotides outside the gene matches: 3. This CDR3 has 15 residues. CDR3 nucleotide sequence: TGTGCCAGCAGTTACTCGGACAGGACAAATTCACCCCTCCACTTT. It codes for CASSYSDRTNSPLHF.

This clone was counted a single time. V and J are TRBV25-1 and TRBJ1-3; TRBD1 might be the D (6 bases). The CDR3 loop spans 17 amino acids. CDR1 is MGHDK, CDR2 SYGVNS, per germline. The V gene lost 0 bases and the J gene lost 2 bases, with 14 bases spanning the gap. CDR3 in DNA: TGTGCCAGCAGTGAATATAAGGGCAGGGGTACTGGAAACACCATATATTTT. It encodes CASSEYKGRGTGNTIYF.

A single count supports this clone. The V call is TRBV9, the J call TRBJ1-6; TRBD1 matches at 9 bases. J gave up 10 bases and V 4 bases, and 6 bases lay outside the gene matches. This CDR3 is 14 amino acids long. CDR1 SGDLS and CDR2 YYNGEE come from the germline V gene. CDR3 bases: TGTGCCAGCAGCCCGGGACAGGGTGCGTCACCCCTCCACTTT. Amino acids: CASSPGQGASPLHF.

V and J are TRBV12-3 or TRBV12-4 and TRBJ1-2; 9 bases are a match to TRBD1. CDR3 length equals 13 residues. V was clipped by 5 bases and J by 6 bases; unmatched bases: 4. In DNA form, the CDR3 reads TGTGCCAGCAGTGGGGGACAGGGTGATGGCTACACCTTC. Protein: CASSGGQGDGYTF.

The V and J genes are TRBV5-5 and TRBJ1-1, with TRBD1 identical over 7 bases. Germline V gene lookup returns CDR1 SGHKS and CDR2 YYEKEE (reference sequence). The CDR3 loop spans 15 amino acids. The trim removed 4 bases at V and 4 bases at J, leaving 10 bases unmatched. CDR3 DNA sequence: TGTGCCAGCAGCGCTAATCAGGGGGTGGGCACTGAAGCTTTCTTT. This gives the protein CASSANQGVGTEAFF.

This chain links TRBV30 with TRBJ1-4; TRBD1 might be the D (5 bases). CDR1 is GTSNPN and CDR2 is SVGIG in the germline V gene (reference sequence). Trimming pared 3 bases from V and 0 bases from J, leaving 11 bases between. This CDR3 spans 15 amino acids. CDR3 protein: CAWRAQGATNEKLFF. The CDR3 DNA is TGTGCCTGGAGGGCGCAGGGTGCAACTAATGAAAAACTGTTTTTT. Using reference TRBV30 and TRBJ1-4 for the parts outside the CDR3, the full variable domain is SQTIHQWPATLVQPVGSPLSLECTVEGTSNPNLYWYRQAAGRGLQLLFYSVGIGQISSEVPQNLSASRPQDRQFILSSKKLLLSDSGFYLCAWRAQGATNEKLFFGSGTQLSVL.

This chain uses TRBV19 with TRBJ2-1, with 10 bases lining up with TRBD1. The CDR3 has 16 amino acids. Germline CDR1 and CDR2: LNHDA and SQIVND (reference sequence). The junction had 9 bases not matched to a gene; V was cut back by 6 bases and J by 4 bases. The DNA of the CDR3 is TGTGCCAGTAGCAAATTAGACAGGGGGCCGTACAATGAGCAGTTCTTC. As protein: CASSKLDRGPYNEQFF. Based on the CDR3 plus reference TRBV19 and TRBJ2-1, the full variable domain is DGGITQSPKYLFRKEGQNVTLSCEQNLNHDAMYWYRQDPGQGLRLIYYSQIVNDFQKGDIAEGYSVSREKKESFPLTVTSAQKNPTAFYLCASSKLDRGPYNEQFFGPGTRLTVL.

This rearrangement joins TRBV11-2 to TRBJ1-2; D not resolved. This CDR3 is built from 12 residues. The germline gives CDR1 SGHAT, CDR2 FQNNGV. V was cut by 5 bases and J by 4 bases, with 8 bases left in between. For the CDR3, the DNA is TGTGCCAGCAGCCCAGACTTCTATGGCTACACCTTC. Amino acid sequence: CASSPDFYGYTF.

V gene TRBV7-2 combines with J gene TRBJ1-2, with D tentatively TRBD1 (6 bases). This CDR3 has 13 residues. V was pared by 1 base and J by 5 bases, with 8 bases between. The germline gives CDR1 SGHTA, CDR2 FQGNSA. Written as DNA, the CDR3 is TGTGCCAGCAGCTTAGGCCAGGGGTATGGCTACACCTTC. It codes for CASSLGQGYGYTF.

V is TRBV5-1 and J is TRBJ1-5; D ambiguous. The CDR3 consists of 15 residues. Germline loops: CDR1 SGHRS, CDR2 YFSETQ. V was pared by 4 bases and J by 0 bases, with 11 bases between. DNA for the CDR3: TGCGCCAGCAGCCTGGGCCCTAATAGCAATCAGCCCCAGCATTTT. Protein product: CASSLGPNSNQPQHF.

This chain joins TRBV6-2 or TRBV6-3 and TRBJ2-5; D might be TRBD1 (6 bases). Trimming cost V 1 base and J 4 bases, with 10 bases left between them. This CDR3 region has 14 residues. Germline loops: CDR1 MNHEY, CDR2 SVGEGT. The CDR3 DNA follows: TGTGCCAGCAGTTACTACAGGGAAGGAGAGACCCAGTACTTC. This translates into CASSYYREGETQYF.

The rearrangement joins TRBV19 to TRBJ1-6, with no clear D. CDR3 length: 16 amino acids. Germline-derived CDR1 and CDR2 are LNHDA and SQIVND (reference sequence). V lost 3 bases and J lost 3, with 12 bases in between. The CDR3 DNA is TGTGCCAGTAGTATCGGGAGTGAGATCTATAATTCACCCCTCCACTTT. This sequence encodes CASSIGSEIYNSPLHF.

This clone turned up a few times. V gene TRBV2 combines with J gene TRBJ1-3; D is unresolved. V dropped 4 bases and J dropped 11 bases, with 15 bases sitting between them. This CDR3 has 13 amino acids. Germline V lookup: CDR1 SNHLY, CDR2 FYNNEI. In DNA, the CDR3 is TGTGCCAGCAGTGGAGAATCGGCGAGGGCCATATATTTT. Protein product: CASSGESARAIYF.

The gene calls are TRBV25-1 and TRBJ2-5, with a tentative D call TRBD2 (5 bases). Trimming took 1 base from V and 1 from J, leaving 13 bases between them. The CDR3 is 16 residues long. CDR1 and CDR2 (germline): MGHDK, SYGVNS. The CDR3 sequence: CASSESHSGLQETQYF. The CDR3 DNA reads as TGTGCCAGCAGTGAATCACACAGCGGCCTCCAAGAGACCCAGTACTTC. Filled out from reference TRBV25-1 and TRBJ2-5, the complete variable domain reads EADIYQTPRYLVIGTGKKITLECSQTMGHDKMYWYQQDPGMELHLIHYSYGVNSTEKGDLSSESTVSRIRTEHFPLTLESARPSHTSQYLCASSESHSGLQETQYFGPGTRLLVL.

The chain has TRBV19 and TRBJ1-1; TRBD1 aligns across 7 bases. The V segment lost 5 bases and the J segment 3 bases; nucleotides outside the gene matches: 9. CDR1 and CDR2 from the germline V gene are LNHDA and SQIVND (reference sequence). The CDR3 totals 15 residues. The CDR3: CASSETGFLDTEAFF. The CDR3 nucleotides are TGTGCCAGTAGTGAGACAGGGTTTTTGGACACTGAAGCTTTCTTT.

As DNA, the CDR3 is TGTGCCAGCAGAGAGCGGTTTGGCAGGGGTAGCAATCAGCCCCAGCATTTT. This encodes CASRERFGRGSNQPQHF. The chain couples TRBV2 to TRBJ1-5, with D perhaps TRBD1 (6 bases). The V end was cut by 6 bases, the J end by 0 bases, with 18 bases between. CDR3 size: 17 residues. The V gene's germline CDR1 is SNHLY and CDR2 FYNNEI. Using reference TRBV2 and TRBJ1-5 for the parts outside the CDR3, the full variable domain is EPEVTQTPSHQVTQMGQEVILRCVPISNHLYFYWYRQILGQKVEFLVSFYNNEISEKSEIFDDQFSVERPDGSNFTLKIRSTKLEDSAMYFCASRERFGRGSNQPQHFGDGTRLSIL.

Concerning this clone: One junction end does not reproduce the germline sequence, and a read error may be involved. This chain connects TRBV9 to TRBJ1-2; D not certain. The CDR3 contains 13 residues. Germline CDR1 and CDR2: SGDLS and YYNGEE. As DNA, the CDR3 is TGTGCCAGCACCGTAGGGCAGAACTATGGCTACACCTTC. Translating gives CASTVGQNYGYTF.

This clone was observed a single time. In the same sample, other DNA sequences code for this CDR3. The chain combines TRBV5-1 with TRBJ1-6; TRBD1 matches 10 bases. The CDR3 spans 14 residues. The ends lost 0 bases at V and 9 bases at J; junction bases unmatched: 0. In germline, CDR1 is SGHRS, CDR2 YFSETQ. CDR3 amino acids: CASSLGQGASPLHF. CDR3 DNA: TGCGCCAGCAGCTTGGGACAGGGGGCTTCACCCCTCCACTTT.

The chain carries TRBV9 and TRBJ2-2; tentatively, D is TRBD1 (6 bases). Deletions cut 0 bases from V and 4 bases from J, with 10 bases between. Germline assignment: CDR1 SGDLS and CDR2 YYNGEE. The CDR3 contains 15 residues. CDR3 sequence (DNA): TGTGCCAGCAGCGTAGCTAGCAGGGGCACCGGGGAGCTGTTTTTT. As protein: CASSVASRGTGELFF.

This clone was observed once. This chain joins TRBV5-6 and TRBJ1-2; D unclear. CDR1 is SGHDT and CDR2 is YYEEEE in the germline V gene. The CDR3 is 12 residues long. The ends were cut back, 6 bases at V and 8 bases at J, with 14 bases in the middle. CDR3 in amino acids: CASTLPHTGYTF. The DNA of the CDR3 is TGTGCCAGCACCCTCCCCCATACAGGCTACACCTTC.

The CDR3 spells CATFPGGMDNSPLHF. The CDR3 DNA follows: TGTGCCACTTTCCCTGGGGGGATGGATAATTCACCCCTCCACTTT. The rearrangement joins TRBV19 to TRBJ1-6, with D possibly matching TRBD1 (5 bases). V was shortened by 10 bases and J by 5 bases, with 18 bases between the two germline ends. Germline CDR1 LNHDA, CDR2 SQIVND (reference sequence). This CDR3 has 15 residues.

The chain carries TRBV29-1 and TRBJ1-2; TRBD1 matches 10 bases. Germline-derived CDR1 and CDR2 are SQVTM and ANQGSEA. The trim removed 7 bases at V and 7 bases at J, leaving 6 bases unmatched. CDR3 length: 12 amino acids. The CDR3 region is CSADRGQGGYTF. CDR3 nucleotides: TGCAGCGCCGACAGGGGGCAGGGTGGCTACACCTTC.